This T cell receptor beta chain was obtained from a study of technical replicates of blood from a few donors. Trimming removed 8 bases from V and 5 bases from J, with 9 bases in between. The CDR3 totals 12 residues. In germline, CDR1 is MNHEY, CDR2 SVGAGI. Profiled with immunoSEQ multiplex PCR; TCRdb holds only in-frame clones, not every one. Among some 91,000 clones listed, nearly 97% were seen once. Sequenced material: T cells isolated from PBMCs. This sequence was found in a human donor in good health. This chain connects TRBV6-5 to TRBJ2-2; D remains ambiguous. Written as DNA, the CDR3 is TGTGCCAGCCGTAGCCAGACCGGGGAGCTGTTTTTT. Its protein is CASRSQTGELFF.